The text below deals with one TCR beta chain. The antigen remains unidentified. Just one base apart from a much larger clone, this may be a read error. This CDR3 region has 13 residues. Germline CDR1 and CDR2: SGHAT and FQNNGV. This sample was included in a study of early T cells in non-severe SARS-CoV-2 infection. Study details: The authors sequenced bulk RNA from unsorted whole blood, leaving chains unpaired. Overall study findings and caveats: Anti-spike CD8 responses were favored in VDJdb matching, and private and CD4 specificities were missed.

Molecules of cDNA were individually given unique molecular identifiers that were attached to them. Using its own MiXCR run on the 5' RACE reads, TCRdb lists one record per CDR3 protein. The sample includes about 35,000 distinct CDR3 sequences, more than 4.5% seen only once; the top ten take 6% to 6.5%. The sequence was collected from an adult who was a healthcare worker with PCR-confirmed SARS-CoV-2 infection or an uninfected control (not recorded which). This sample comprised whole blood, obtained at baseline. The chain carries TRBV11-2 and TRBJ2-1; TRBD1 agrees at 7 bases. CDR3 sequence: CVSSSDRKNEQFF. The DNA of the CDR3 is TGTGTCAGCAGCTCGGACAGGAAGAATGAGCAGTTCTTC. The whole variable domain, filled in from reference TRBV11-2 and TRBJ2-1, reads EAGVAQSPRYKIIEKRQSVAFWCNPISGHATLYWYQQILGQGPKLLIQFQNNGVVDDSQLPKDRFSAERLKGVDSTLKIQPAKLEDSAVYLCVSSSDRKNEQFFGPGTRLTVL.